The entry below describes one T cell receptor (beta chain). Its antigen remains unidentified. Each 10 ml fresh peripheral blood draw supplied the PBMCs. This sample was taken from a study of T cells in Graves' hyperthyroidism and ophthalmopathy. J was trimmed by 7 bases and V by 6 bases; bases with no gene match: 11. CDR3 length equals 15 residues. CDR1 SGHVS and CDR2 FQNEAQ come from the germline V gene. The investigators amplified TCR beta CDR3 regions from RNA transcripts. During a first-round RT-PCR of the TCR CDR3, the HTBI primer set was used. TCRdb fed the multiplex PCR reads into MiXCR, producing one record per CDR3 protein. The sample contains a few hundred thousand distinct CDR3 sequences, roughly 14% of which appear only once. Overall study results and limits: The model predicted ophthalmopathy a median around 6.5 months before onset.

The sample consisted of blood. This clonotype was obtained from a woman aged 30 to 39 with Graves' hyperthyroidism. The genes are TRBV7-8 and TRBJ2-1, with TRBD2 matching over 8 bases. The CDR3 sequence: CASRTTGGPINEQFF. For the CDR3, the DNA is TGTGCCAGCAGGACTACGGGGGGGCCCATAAATGAGCAGTTCTTC.